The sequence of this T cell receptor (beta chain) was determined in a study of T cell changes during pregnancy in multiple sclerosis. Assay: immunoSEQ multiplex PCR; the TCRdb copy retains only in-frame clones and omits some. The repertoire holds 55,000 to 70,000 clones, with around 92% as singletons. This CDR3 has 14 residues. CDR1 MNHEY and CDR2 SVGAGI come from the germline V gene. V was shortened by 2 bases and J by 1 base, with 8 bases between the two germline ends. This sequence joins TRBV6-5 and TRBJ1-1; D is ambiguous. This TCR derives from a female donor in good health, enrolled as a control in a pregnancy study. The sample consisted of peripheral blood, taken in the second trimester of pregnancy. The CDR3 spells CASSYGRRNTEAFF. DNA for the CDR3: TGTGCCAGCAGTTACGGCAGGCGGAACACTGAAGCTTTCTTT.